The text below deals with one T cell receptor beta chain. This record comes from a study of blood T cell repertoires in COVID-19. Study-level background: Acute-phase and convalescent COVID-19 samples originated in the United States, Italy and Spain. The analysed material was cDNA or gDNA that came from T cells, B-cell-depleted T cells, or PBMCs.

Original methodology: Reference gene primers were amplified, and this amplification served to estimate nucleated cell counts. Data came from immunoSEQ multiplex PCR; TCRdb stores just in-frame clones and leaves some out. V and J calls and clone size are given by that table; D and trimming were obtained from the DNA. Among some 200,000 clones, roughly 80% were seen once, and the ten largest hold 5.5%. The CDR3 length is 16 residues. Unmatched junction bases numbered 10, after V lost 0 bases and J lost 8 bases. CDR1 and CDR2 from the germline V gene are SEHNR and FQNEAQ (reference sequence). The sequence came from a woman in her seventies with acute or convalescent COVID-19. The V call is TRBV7-9, the J call TRBJ1-2, with TRBD1 matching over 9 bases. The sample was peripheral blood. In DNA, the CDR3 is TGTGCCAGCAGCTTAGCCCCGGGACAGGGAACGTCGGGCTACACCTTC. It specifies CASSLAPGQGTSGYTF.